Below, one T cell receptor beta chain is given with its context. Its antigen is undetermined. The sample originates from a study of cytomegalovirus exposure and HLA in healthy donors. Amplification used 60 Vbeta primers and 13 Jbeta primers. Original analysis: In a later analysis, around 10 million of approximately 80 million unique beta chains occurred in at least two donors. Profiled with immunoSEQ multiplex PCR; TCRdb holds only in-frame clones, not every one. From that table come the V and J calls and clone size; the DNA was used to work out D and trimming. The sample has roughly 180,000 clones; 75% to 80% are singletons. Deletions cut 2 bases from V and 4 bases from J, with 11 bases between. The CDR3 is 14 residues long. Germline-derived CDR1 and CDR2 are MNHEY and SVGAGI. The donors (healthy individuals) were bone marrow donors. Study-level results: Fewer N-insertions than the roughly 670-donor mean were reportedly shown by an Asian-associated ancestry cluster in a later analysis. Three CMV-associated chains proved CMV antigen-specific in vitro.

The chain links TRBV6-5 to TRBJ1-2; D might be TRBD1 (6 bases). Sequencing used PBMCs. This receptor was obtained from a man aged 50-59 years in good health and CMV-seropositive. CDR3: CASSYDRYFYGYTF. The CDR3 region has the DNA TGTGCCAGCAGTTACGACAGGTACTTCTATGGCTACACCTTC.